The 5 T cell receptor beta chains given below trace back to one sample, sequenced in a study of blood T cell repertoires in COVID-19. The repertoire was sequenced with immunoSEQ multiplex PCR; TCRdb's copy has only in-frame clones and lacks some. The sample holds about 220,000 clones, approximately 78% seen once. Sequenced: peripheral blood. These receptors all stem from a woman aged 70-85 years with COVID-19, enrolled during active disease.

This clone has only a few counts. The chain joins TRBV11-2 to TRBJ1-2; no reliable D call. CDR3 length: 13 residues. V was cut by 0 bases and J by 3 bases, with 5 bases left in between. Per germline, CDR1 SGHAT and CDR2 FQNNGV. The CDR3 bases are TGTGCCAGCAGCTTAGATCAGTACTATGGCTACACCTTC. Its translation: CASSLDQYYGYTF.

The chain employs TRBV18 and TRBJ2-7; a possible D gene is TRBD2 (7 bases). CDR1 and CDR2 (germline): KGHSH, LQKENI. V was cut by 0 bases and J by 3 bases, with 9 bases left in between. CDR3 length: 14 residues. CDR3: CASSPPGGLYEQYF. The CDR3 nucleotides are TGTGCCAGCTCACCACCGGGGGGGCTCTACGAGCAGTACTTC. Together with reference TRBV18 and TRBJ2-7, the CDR3 gives the full variable domain: NAGVMQNPRHLVRRRGQEARLRCSPMKGHSHVYWYRQLPEEGLKFMVYLQKENIIDESGMPKERFSAEFPKEGPSILRIQQVVRGDSAAYFCASSPPGGLYEQYFGPGTRLTVT.

V usage is TRBV6-6 and J usage is TRBJ1-2; 7 positions match TRBD1. From germline, CDR1 is MNHNY and CDR2 SVGAGI (reference sequence). This CDR3 has 14 residues. After removal of 4 bases from V and 6 bases from J, the junction contained 8 bases not matched to a gene. The CDR3 DNA reads TGTGCCAGCAGTTCGAAGACAGGGCTGGATGGCTACACCTTC. It encodes CASSSKTGLDGYTF.

This clone appeared a few times. The rearrangement links TRBV30 to TRBJ1-2; 7 bases match TRBD1. Germline V CDR1 and CDR2: GTSNPN, SVGIG (reference sequence). V lost 2 bases, J lost 7 bases, and 7 bases stayed unmatched. The CDR3 consists of 13 residues. The CDR3 is CAWSTGTVAGYTF. For the CDR3, the DNA is TGTGCCTGGAGTACAGGGACAGTGGCTGGCTACACCTTC. Combining the CDR3 with reference TRBV30 and TRBJ1-2 gives the whole variable domain SQTIHQWPATLVQPVGSPLSLECTVEGTSNPNLYWYRQAAGRGLQLLFYSVGIGQISSEVPQNLSASRPQDRQFILSSKKLLLSDSGFYLCAWSTGTVAGYTFGSGTRLTVV.

The chain carries TRBV27 and TRBJ1-5, with TRBD1 as a possible D gene (6 bases). Trimming took 6 bases from V and 2 from J, leaving 17 bases between them. This CDR3 has 16 amino acids. Per germline, CDR1 MNHEY and CDR2 SMNVEV (reference sequence). CDR3 nucleotides: TGTGCCAGCAGCCGGGCGAGACAGGCGGGCAATCAGCCCCAGCATTTT. This translates into CASSRARQAGNQPQHF.